These T cell receptor beta chains were read from a single sample in a study of CD8 T cells in Susac syndrome. MiXCR was run by TCRdb on the immunoSEQ multiplex PCR reads, yielding one entry per CDR3 protein. Found here are fewer than 250,000 distinct CDR3 sequences, about 94% of them singletons; the top ten hold over 0.1%. What was sequenced was CD8+ T cells from PBMCs. The receptors stem from a human donor with multiple sclerosis. Each CDR3 is given with its conserved first and last residue. The D gene is left open where the match is weak. Some rows have no size entry. The others give once, few or many, or a class for an expanded clone.

NA TRBJ2-5 TRBV10-3 TRBD2 CAISAPSGGETQYF
NA TRBJ1-1 TRBV29-1 TRBD1 CSVALGQGLNTEVFF
once TRBJ2-5 TRBV7-9 TRBD1 CASSGLQGEETQYF
NA TRBJ2-7 TRBV4-3 TRBD1 CASSPSRGPAYEQYF
NA TRBJ2-4 TRBV13 TRBD2 CASSAGGRSKNIQYF
NA TRBJ1-1 TRBV2 NA CASGAGQGRTEAFF
NA TRBJ2-7 TRBV15 TRBD1 CATSLVQGAYEQYF
few TRBJ2-2 TRBV7-9 NA CASSVVTGELFF
NA TRBJ2-3 TRBV19 NA CASSIDLRLASDTDTQYF
NA TRBJ2-7 TRBV3-1 NA CASSQKFTGSTYEQYF
NA TRBJ2-5 TRBV11-2 NA CASSRGTQETQYF
NA TRBJ2-7 TRBV7-9 TRBD2 CASSLGTSRDEQYF
NA TRBJ1-4 TRBV27 NA CASSLSVATNEKLFF
once TRBJ2-1 TRBV19 NA CATRNLPLLDNEQFF
few TRBJ1-5 TRBV6-6 NA CASRGSQPQHF
NA TRBJ2-5 TRBV27 NA CASSPRSPGETQYF
NA TRBJ1-6 TRBV5-1 NA CASSPGTSGERLHF
NA TRBJ1-6 TRBV7-9 TRBD1 CASRPGTGDSPLHF
NA TRBJ2-5 TRBV7-9 TRBD2 CASSLEGVAGGPGETQYF
few TRBJ2-7 TRBV3-1 TRBD1 CASSQAGGEQYF
NA TRBJ2-3 TRBV7-6 TRBD2 CASSSPRGLAGGKTDTQYF
NA TRBJ2-3 TRBV9 TRBD1 CASSAGTGTDTQYF
NA TRBJ2-7 TRBV4-1 TRBD1 CASSQVPGTEGNEQYF
NA TRBJ1-5 TRBV19 NA CASSIAGASNQPQHF
NA TRBJ1-1 TRBV6-2/TRBV6-3 NA CASSWDAGGGTEAFF
NA TRBJ2-7 TRBV4-2 TRBD1 CASSQDPPPGTGGSYEQYF
NA TRBJ1-4 TRBV20-1 TRBD1 CSARDEYGTAEKLFF
NA TRBJ1-6 TRBV12-3/TRBV12-4 TRBD1 CASSLTGAASPLHF
NA TRBJ2-5 TRBV7-9 NA CASSLTGQSETQYF
once TRBJ2-3 TRBV2 NA CASSEEGSDTQYF
once TRBJ2-1 TRBV5-6 NA CASSLHPGQQFF
once TRBJ1-2 TRBV9 NA CASSATPGQLYGYTF
NA TRBJ2-1 TRBV19 NA CASIKTAGDGNEQFF
NA TRBJ2-1 TRBV25-1 NA CASRTYNEQFF
NA TRBJ2-7 TRBV27 TRBD2 CASSLTIPAGAYEQYF
NA TRBJ1-2 TRBV3-1 NA CASSQDPGGYTF
NA TRBJ2-2 TRBV29-1 TRBD2 CSVLTSGERNTGELFF
NA TRBJ2-1 TRBV18 NA CASSITNEQFF
NA TRBJ2-1 TRBV6-5 NA CASSYSSTVSSYNEQFF
once TRBJ2-1 TRBV12-3/TRBV12-4 NA CASSLPEGLIYNEQFF
NA TRBJ2-1 TRBV6-5 NA CATRPGHTSGEQFF